There are many counts of the clone carrying this T cell receptor (beta chain). What it recognizes is unknown. The germline V gene encodes CDR1 SGHRS and CDR2 YFSETQ. CDR3 length: 14 residues. V lost 2 bases, J lost 3 bases, and 6 bases lay in between. Amplification of TCR beta CDR3 regions was performed using RNA transcripts as template. A first-round RT-PCR of the TCR CDR3 used the HTBI primer set. TCRdb itself ran the multiplex PCR reads through MiXCR, one entry per CDR3 protein. The profile covers approximately 400,000 distinct CDR3 sequences, with 11% to 15% appearing a single time and approximately 29% taken by the ten largest. These data belong to a study of T cells in Graves' hyperthyroidism and ophthalmopathy. The study's findings and limits: Most clonotypes that expanded in the thyroid above 0.001 also showed up in blood.

Exclusion criteria comprised uncontrolled infection, other autoimmune disease, pregnancy or lactation. PBMCs were derived from about 10 ml fresh peripheral blood. The rearrangement links TRBV5-1 to TRBJ1-6, with D unresolved. The clonotype was recovered from a man between 50 and 59 years old with Graves' ophthalmopathy. Sequenced sample: blood. The CDR3 DNA follows: TGCGCCAGCAGCTTAGACGACTATAATTCACCCCTCCACTTT. Its translation is CASSLDDYNSPLHF.